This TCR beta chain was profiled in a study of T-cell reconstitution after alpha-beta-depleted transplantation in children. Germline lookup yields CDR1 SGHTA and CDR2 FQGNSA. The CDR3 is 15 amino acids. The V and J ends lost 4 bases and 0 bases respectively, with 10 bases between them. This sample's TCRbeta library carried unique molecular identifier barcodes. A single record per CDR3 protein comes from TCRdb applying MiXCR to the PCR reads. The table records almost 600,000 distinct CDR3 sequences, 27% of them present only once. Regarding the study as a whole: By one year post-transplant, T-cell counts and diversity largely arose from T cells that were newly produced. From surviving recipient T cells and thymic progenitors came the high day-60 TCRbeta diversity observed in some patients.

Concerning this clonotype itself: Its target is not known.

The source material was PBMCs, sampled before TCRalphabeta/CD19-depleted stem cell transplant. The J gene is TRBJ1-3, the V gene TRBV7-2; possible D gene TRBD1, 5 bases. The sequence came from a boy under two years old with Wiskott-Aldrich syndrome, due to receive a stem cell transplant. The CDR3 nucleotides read TGTGCCAGCAGCTCCTCAGGGAGCTCTGGAAACACCATATATTTT. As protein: CASSSSGSSGNTIYF. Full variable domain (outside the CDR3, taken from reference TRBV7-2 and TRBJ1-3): GAGVSQSPSNKVTEKGKDVELRCDPISGHTALYWYRQSLGQGLEFLIYFQGNSAPDKSGLPSDRFSAERTGGSVSTLTIQRTQQEDSAVYLCASSSSGSSGNTIYFGEGSWLTVV.